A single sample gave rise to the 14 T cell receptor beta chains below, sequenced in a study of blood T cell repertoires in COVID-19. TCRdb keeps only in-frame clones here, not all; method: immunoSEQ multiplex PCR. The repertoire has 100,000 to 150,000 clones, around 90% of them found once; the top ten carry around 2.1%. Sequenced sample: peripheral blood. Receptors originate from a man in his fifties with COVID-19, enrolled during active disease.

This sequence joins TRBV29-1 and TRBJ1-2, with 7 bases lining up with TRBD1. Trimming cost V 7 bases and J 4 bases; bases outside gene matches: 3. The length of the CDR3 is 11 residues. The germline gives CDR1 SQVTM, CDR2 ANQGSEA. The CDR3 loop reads CSAYRGYGYTF. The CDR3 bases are TGCAGCGCCTACAGGGGCTATGGCTACACCTTC.

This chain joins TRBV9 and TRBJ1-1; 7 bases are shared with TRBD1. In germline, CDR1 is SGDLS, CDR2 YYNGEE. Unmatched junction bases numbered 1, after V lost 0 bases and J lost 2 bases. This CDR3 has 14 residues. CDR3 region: CASSVGQGNTEAFF. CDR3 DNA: TGTGCCAGCAGCGTAGGACAGGGTAACACTGAAGCTTTCTTT.

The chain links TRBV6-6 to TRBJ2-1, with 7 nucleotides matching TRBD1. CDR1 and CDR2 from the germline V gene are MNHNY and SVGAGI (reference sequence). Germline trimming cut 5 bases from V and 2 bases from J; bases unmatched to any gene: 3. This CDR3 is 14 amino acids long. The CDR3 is CASSRGQTYNEQFF. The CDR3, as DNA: TGTGCCAGCAGTAGGGGACAGACCTACAATGAGCAGTTCTTC.

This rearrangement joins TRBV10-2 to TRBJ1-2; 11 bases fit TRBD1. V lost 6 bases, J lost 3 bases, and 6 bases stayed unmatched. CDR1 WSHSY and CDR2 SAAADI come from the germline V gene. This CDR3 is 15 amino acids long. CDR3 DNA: TGCGCCAGCAGAAGCCCGGGACAGGGGGACTATGGCTACACCTTC. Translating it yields CASRSPGQGDYGYTF.

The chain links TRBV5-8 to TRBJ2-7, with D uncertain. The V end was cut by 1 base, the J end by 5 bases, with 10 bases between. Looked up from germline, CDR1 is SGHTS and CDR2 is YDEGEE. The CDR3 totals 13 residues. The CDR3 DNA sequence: TGTGCCAGCAGCTTGACCAGTCTCAACGAGCAGTACTTC. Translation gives CASSLTSLNEQYF.

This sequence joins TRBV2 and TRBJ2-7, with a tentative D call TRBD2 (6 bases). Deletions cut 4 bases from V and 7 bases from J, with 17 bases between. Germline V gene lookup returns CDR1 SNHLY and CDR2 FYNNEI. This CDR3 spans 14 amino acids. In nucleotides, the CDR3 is TGTGCCAGCAGTGTGGACTACCCCCCGGGAGAGCAGTACGTC. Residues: CASSVDYPPGEQYV.

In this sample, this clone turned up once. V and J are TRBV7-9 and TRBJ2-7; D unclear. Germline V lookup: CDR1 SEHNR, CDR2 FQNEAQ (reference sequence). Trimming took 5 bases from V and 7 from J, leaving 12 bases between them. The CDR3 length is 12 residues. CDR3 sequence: CASSTSLWEQYF. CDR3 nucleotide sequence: TGTGCCAGCAGCACCTCCCTATGGGAGCAGTACTTC.

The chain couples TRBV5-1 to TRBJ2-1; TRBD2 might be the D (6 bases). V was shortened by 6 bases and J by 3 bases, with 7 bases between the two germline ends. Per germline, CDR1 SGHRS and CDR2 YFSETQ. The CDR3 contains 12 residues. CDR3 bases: TGCGCCAGCACGGAGGGCTACAATGAGCAGTTCTTC. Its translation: CASTEGYNEQFF.

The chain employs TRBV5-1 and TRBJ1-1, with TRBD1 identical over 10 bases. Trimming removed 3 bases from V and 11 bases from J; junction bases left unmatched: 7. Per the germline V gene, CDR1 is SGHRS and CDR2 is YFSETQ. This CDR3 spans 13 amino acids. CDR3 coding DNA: TGCGCCAGCAGCTCGCCTGGGACAGGGGTTGCTTTCTTT. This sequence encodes CASSSPGTGVAFF.

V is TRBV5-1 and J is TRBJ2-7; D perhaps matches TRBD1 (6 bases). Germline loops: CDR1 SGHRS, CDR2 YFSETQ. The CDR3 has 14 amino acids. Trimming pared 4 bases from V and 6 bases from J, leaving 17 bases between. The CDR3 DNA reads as TGCGCCAGCAGCCGTTGGGAACAGGGAAGCGAGCAGTACTTC. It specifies CASSRWEQGSEQYF. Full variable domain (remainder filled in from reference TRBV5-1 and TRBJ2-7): KAGVTQTPRYLIKTRGQQVTLSCSPISGHRSVSWYQQTPGQGLQFLFEYFSETQRNKGNFPGRFSGRQFSNSRSEMNVSTLELGDSALYLCASSRWEQGSEQYFGPGTRLTVT.

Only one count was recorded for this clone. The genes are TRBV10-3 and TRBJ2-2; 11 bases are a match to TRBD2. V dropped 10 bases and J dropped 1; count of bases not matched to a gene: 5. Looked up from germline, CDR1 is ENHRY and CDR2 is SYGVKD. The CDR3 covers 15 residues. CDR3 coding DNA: TGTGCCACCCCGGGGACTAGCGGGAACACCGGGGAGCTGTTTTTT. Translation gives CATPGTSGNTGELFF.

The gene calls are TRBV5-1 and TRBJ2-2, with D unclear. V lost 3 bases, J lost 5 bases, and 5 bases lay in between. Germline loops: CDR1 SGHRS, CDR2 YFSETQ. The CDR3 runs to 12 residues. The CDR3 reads CASSSNTGELFF. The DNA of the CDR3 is TGCGCCAGCAGCTCCAATACCGGGGAGCTGTTTTTT.

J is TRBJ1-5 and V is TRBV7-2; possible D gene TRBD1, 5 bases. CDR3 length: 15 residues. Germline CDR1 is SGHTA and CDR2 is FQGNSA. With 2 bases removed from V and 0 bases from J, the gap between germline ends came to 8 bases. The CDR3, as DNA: TGTGCCAGCAGCTTAATGGGGCATAGCAATCAGCCCCAGCATTTT. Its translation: CASSLMGHSNQPQHF.

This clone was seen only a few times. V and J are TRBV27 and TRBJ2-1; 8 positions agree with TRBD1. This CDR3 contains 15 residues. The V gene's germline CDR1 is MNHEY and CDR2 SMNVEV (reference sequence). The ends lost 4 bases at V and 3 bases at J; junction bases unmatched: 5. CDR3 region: CASSSQGAFYNEQFF. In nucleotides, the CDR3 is TGTGCCAGCAGTTCCCAGGGGGCGTTCTACAATGAGCAGTTCTTC.